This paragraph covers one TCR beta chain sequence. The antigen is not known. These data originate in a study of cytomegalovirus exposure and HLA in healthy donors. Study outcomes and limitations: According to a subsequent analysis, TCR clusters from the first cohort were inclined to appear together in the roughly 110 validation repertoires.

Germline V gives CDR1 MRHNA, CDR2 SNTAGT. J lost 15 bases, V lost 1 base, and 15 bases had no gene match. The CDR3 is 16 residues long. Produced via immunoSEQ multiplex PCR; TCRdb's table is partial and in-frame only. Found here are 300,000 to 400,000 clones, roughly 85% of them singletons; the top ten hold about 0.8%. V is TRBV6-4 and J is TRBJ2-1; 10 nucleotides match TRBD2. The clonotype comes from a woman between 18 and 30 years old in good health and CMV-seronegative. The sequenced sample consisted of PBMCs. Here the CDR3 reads CASSDLKRGGPEFRFF. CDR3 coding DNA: TGTGCCAGCAGTGACTTAAAGCGGGGGGGCCCCGAGTTTCGGTTCTTC.